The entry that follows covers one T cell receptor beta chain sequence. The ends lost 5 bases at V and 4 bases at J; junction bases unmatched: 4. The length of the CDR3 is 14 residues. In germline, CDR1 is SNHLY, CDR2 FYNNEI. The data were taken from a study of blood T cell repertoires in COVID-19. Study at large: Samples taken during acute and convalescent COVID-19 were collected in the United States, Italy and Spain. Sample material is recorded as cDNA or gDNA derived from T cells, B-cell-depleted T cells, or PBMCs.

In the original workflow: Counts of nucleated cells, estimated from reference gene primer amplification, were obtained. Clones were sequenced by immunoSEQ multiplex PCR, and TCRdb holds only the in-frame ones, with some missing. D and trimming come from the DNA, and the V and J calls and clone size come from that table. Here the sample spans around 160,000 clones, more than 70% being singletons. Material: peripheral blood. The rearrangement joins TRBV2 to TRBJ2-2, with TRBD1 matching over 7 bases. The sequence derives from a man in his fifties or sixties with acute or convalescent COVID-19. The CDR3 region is CASSLQGSTGELFF. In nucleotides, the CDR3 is TGTGCCAGCAGTCTACAGGGGTCCACCGGGGAGCTGTTTTTT. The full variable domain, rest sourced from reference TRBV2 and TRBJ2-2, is EPEVTQTPSHQVTQMGQEVILRCVPISNHLYFYWYRQILGQKVEFLVSFYNNEISEKSEIFDDQFSVERPDGSNFTLKIRSTKLEDSAMYFCASSLQGSTGELFFGEGSRLTVL.